This is a list of T cell receptor beta chains from one sample in a study of shared clonotypes between healthy human individuals. Here immunoSEQ multiplex PCR was the method, and the copy in TCRdb shows in-frame clones only, minus some. The sample consists of about 2.3 million clones, around 93% of them appearing once. The sequenced sample was naive CD4+ T cells from PBMCs. These receptors originate from a young man in good health. Some clones in this sample may be carry-over from other donors' samples. Each CDR3 is given with its conserved first and last residue. The order of the fields is J gene, clone size, V gene, D gene, CDR3 protein, CDR3 DNA. A D gene is named only where the DNA matches it firmly. Expanded clones are given a class, and other clones once, few, many or no size at all.

J gene: TRBJ2-1
clone size: -
V gene: TRBV14
D gene: TRBD1
CDR3 protein: CASSQEIRGNEQFF
CDR3 DNA: TGTGCCAGCAGCCAAGAGATCAGGGGGAATGAGCAGTTCTTC

J gene: TRBJ2-7
clone size: -
V gene: TRBV6-5
D gene: TRBD2
CDR3 protein: CASSYARGLGYEQYF
CDR3 DNA: TGTGCCAGCAGTTACGCGCGTGGACTAGGTTACGAGCAGTACTTC

J gene: TRBJ1-1
clone size: -
V gene: TRBV2
D gene: TRBD1
CDR3 protein: CASSENRGTEAFF
CDR3 DNA: TGTGCCAGCAGTGAAAACAGGGGCACTGAAGCTTTCTTT

J gene: TRBJ2-5
clone size: -
V gene: TRBV5-1
D gene: -
CDR3 protein: CASSLVVAEGYQETQYF
CDR3 DNA: TGCGCCAGCAGCTTGGTGGTAGCGGAGGGGTACCAAGAGACCCAGTACTTC

J gene: TRBJ1-1
clone size: once
V gene: TRBV28
D gene: -
CDR3 protein: CASSFKGWNTEAFF
CDR3 DNA: TGTGCCAGCAGTTTCAAGGGCTGGAACACTGAAGCTTTCTTT

J gene: TRBJ1-5
clone size: few
V gene: TRBV29-1
D gene: -
CDR3 protein: CSVRGGGRDQPQHF
CDR3 DNA: TGCAGCGTCCGCGGGGGGGGAAGGGATCAGCCCCAGCATTTT

J gene: TRBJ2-7
clone size: -
V gene: TRBV4-2
D gene: TRBD1
CDR3 protein: CASSPLARTGSGEQYF
CDR3 DNA: TGTGCCAGCAGCCCACTCGCCCGGACAGGGTCGGGCGAGCAGTACTTC

J gene: TRBJ2-1
clone size: -
V gene: TRBV19
D gene: TRBD2
CDR3 protein: CASSVTSGSSYNEQFF
CDR3 DNA: TGTGCCAGTAGTGTCACTAGCGGGAGCTCCTACAATGAGCAGTTCTTC

J gene: TRBJ2-1
clone size: -
V gene: TRBV28
D gene: -
CDR3 protein: CASSLQQGGLNEQFF
CDR3 DNA: TGTGCCAGCAGTTTACAACAGGGCGGGCTAAATGAGCAGTTCTTC

J gene: TRBJ2-7
clone size: -
V gene: TRBV2
D gene: -
CDR3 protein: CASMGTGREQYF
CDR3 DNA: TGTGCCAGCATGGGCACAGGGCGCGAGCAGTACTTC

J gene: TRBJ1-4
clone size: -
V gene: TRBV30
D gene: -
CDR3 protein: CAWSGRTLGGEKLFF
CDR3 DNA: TGTGCCTGGAGTGGGAGGACGCTGGGGGGGGAAAAACTGTTTTTT

J gene: TRBJ1-3
clone size: -
V gene: TRBV2
D gene: -
CDR3 protein: CASAGVSGNTIYF
CDR3 DNA: TGTGCCAGTGCAGGGGTCTCTGGAAACACCATATATTTT

J gene: TRBJ1-1
clone size: few
V gene: TRBV10-1
D gene: -
CDR3 protein: CASSREINTEAFF
CDR3 DNA: TGCGCCAGCAGTCGGGAGATCAACACTGAAGCTTTCTTT